The T cell receptor beta chain under discussion was sequenced for a study of T cell repertoires in cytomegalovirus infection. TCRdb passed the reads through MiXCR, listing each CDR3 protein once. The sample has about 900,000 distinct CDR3 sequences; roughly 31% are singletons. This clonotype was seen a handful of times. The antigen is undetermined. CDR3 size: 14 residues. Per germline, CDR1 SGHVS and CDR2 FNYEAQ. The V end lost 3 bases, the J end lost 6 bases, and 15 bases lay between the germline ends. The TCR originated in a human donor in good health (CMV status not recorded). Some clones in this sample may be carry-over from other donors' samples. The rearrangement links TRBV7-6 to TRBJ2-7; D possibly corresponds to TRBD1 (6 bases). The sequencing used cultured CD8+ T cells from PBMCs, collected from culture after CMV antigen stimulation. CDR3 sequence: CASSLQKQGGEQYV. DNA of the CDR3: TGTGCCAGCAGCTTGCAGAAACAGGGTGGCGAGCAGTACGTC.